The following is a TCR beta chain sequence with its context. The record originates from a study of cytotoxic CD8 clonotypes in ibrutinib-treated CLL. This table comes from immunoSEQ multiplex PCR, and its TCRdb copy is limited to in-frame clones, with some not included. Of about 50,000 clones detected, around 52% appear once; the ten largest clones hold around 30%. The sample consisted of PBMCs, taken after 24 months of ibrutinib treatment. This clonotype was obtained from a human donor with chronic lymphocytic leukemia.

The chain's CDR3 is CASSLYGVAGGTSETQYF. CDR3 coding DNA: TGTGCCAGCAGTTTATATGGAGTGGCAGGGGGCACGTCCGAGACCCAGTACTTC. The chain has TRBV28 and TRBJ2-5, with TRBD1 matching over 8 bases. CDR1 MDHEN and CDR2 SYDVKM come from the germline V gene. Trimming took 1 base from V and 5 from J; bases not matched to a gene: 15. The CDR3 has 18 amino acids.